One and the same sample provided the 22 T cell receptor beta chains below, sequenced in a study of blood T cell repertoires in COVID-19. Sequenced by immunoSEQ multiplex PCR; TCRdb stores in-frame clones only, minus some. Of about 480,000 clones listed, 75% to 90% are singletons. Material: PBMCs or T cells enriched from blood (not recorded which). The receptors stem from a woman aged 60-75 years who had recovered from COVID-19.

The V call is TRBV5-1, the J call TRBJ2-7; 11 positions match TRBD1. J lost 2 bases, V lost 0 bases, and 10 bases had no gene match. The CDR3 sequence is 18 residues long. Germline V CDR1 and CDR2: SGHRS, YFSETQ. CDR3 residues: CASSLEPGTGGRAYEQYV. The CDR3, as DNA: TGCGCCAGCAGCTTGGAACCCGGGACAGGGGGACGGGCCTACGAGCAGTACGTC.

V usage is TRBV9 and J usage is TRBJ2-3; TRBD1 is a possible D gene (6 bases). V was clipped by 3 bases and J by 0 bases, with 14 bases between them. Germline CDR1 and CDR2: SGDLS and YYNGEE. There are 16 residues in the CDR3. DNA for the CDR3: TGTGCCAGCAGCGAAACAGGGCCCACTAGCACAGATACGCAGTATTTT. It specifies CASSETGPTSTDTQYF.

The CDR3 region has the DNA TGTGCCACCAGTGACCCAAGCGGCGAAACAGATACGCAGTATTTT. Protein product: CATSDPSGETDTQYF. V is TRBV24-1 and J is TRBJ2-3; maybe TRBD2 (5 bases). This CDR3 comprises 15 residues. The V gene's germline CDR1 is KGHDR and CDR2 SFDVKD. Trimming shortened V by 4 bases and J by 3 bases, and 13 bases separated the two germline ends.

This chain links TRBV18 with TRBJ1-3, with a weak D call TRBD1 (5 bases). The CDR3 has 16 residues. Trimming took off 2 bases at V and 4 bases at J, with 15 bases between the two ends. CDR1 and CDR2 from the germline V gene are KGHSH and LQKENI. This CDR3 reads CASSPNGRVGGNTIYF. The CDR3 DNA reads as TGTGCCAGCTCACCAAACGGCAGGGTTGGAGGAAACACCATATATTTT.

This sequence joins TRBV4-1 and TRBJ1-5, with 9 bases matching TRBD1. With V trimmed by 3 bases and J by 6 bases, 9 bases remained unmatched. This CDR3 is 16 amino acids long. Germline V CDR1 and CDR2: MGHRA, YSYEKL. For the CDR3, the DNA is TGCGCCAGCAGCCAGGACCACAGGGGGCTAGGTCAGCCCCAGCATTTT. Amino acids: CASSQDHRGLGQPQHF.

This sequence joins TRBV3-1 (or the pseudogene TRBV3-2) and TRBJ1-6; D is uncertain. CDR1 and CDR2 (germline): LGHDT, YNNKEL (reference sequence). V was cut by 1 base and J by 7 bases, with 11 bases left in between. The CDR3 spans 15 residues. The CDR3 spells CASSQGLGANSPLHF. The CDR3 nucleotides read TGTGCCAGCAGCCAAGGTCTTGGTGCGAATTCACCCCTCCACTTT.

The V and J genes are TRBV3-1 (or the pseudogene TRBV3-2) and TRBJ2-7, with 12 bases lining up with TRBD2. CDR1 LGHDT and CDR2 YNNKEL come from the germline V gene (reference sequence). This CDR3 region has 16 residues. V lost 1 base, J lost 4 bases, and 5 bases stayed unmatched. The CDR3, as DNA: TGTGCCAGCAGCCAAGGACTAGCGGGGGACCTTTACGAGCAGTACGTC. This encodes CASSQGLAGDLYEQYV.

The chain joins TRBV5-4 to TRBJ1-6; D gene unclear. CDR3 length: 14 amino acids. V lost 0 bases and J lost 4, with 5 bases in between. Per germline, CDR1 SGHNT and CDR2 YYREEE (reference sequence). In DNA form, the CDR3 reads TGTGCCAGCAGCTTGGACAGATATAATTCACCCCTCCACTTT. Protein product: CASSLDRYNSPLHF.

This clone was observed a handful of times. The V and J genes are TRBV18 and TRBJ1-2, with D maybe TRBD1 (6 bases). Trimming removed 3 bases from V and 5 bases from J, with 22 bases in between. Germline CDR1 KGHSH, CDR2 LQKENI. This CDR3 comprises 17 residues. CDR3 region: CASSPKGRGNALYGYTF. CDR3 nucleotides: TGTGCCAGCTCACCCAAGGGCAGGGGAAATGCCCTATATGGCTACACCTTC.

This chain uses TRBV19 with TRBJ2-1; D is possibly TRBD1 (6 bases). In germline, CDR1 is LNHDA, CDR2 SQIVND (reference sequence). This CDR3 is built from 16 residues. Trimming removed 2 bases at V and 1 base at J, with 12 bases between. In nucleotides, the CDR3 is TGTGCCAGTAGTATATTTAGGGGGTTTTCCTACAATGAGCAGTTCTTC. Amino acid sequence: CASSIFRGFSYNEQFF. The full variable domain, its missing parts supplied by reference TRBV19 and TRBJ2-1, is DGGITQSPKYLFRKEGQNVTLSCEQNLNHDAMYWYRQDPGQGLRLIYYSQIVNDFQKGDIAEGYSVSREKKESFPLTVTSAQKNPTAFYLCASSIFRGFSYNEQFFGPGTRLTVL.

This chain links TRBV5-6 with TRBJ1-1; 8 bases fit TRBD1. Germline V gene data show CDR1 as SGHDT and CDR2 as YYEEEE. The CDR3 consists of 12 residues. Trimming cost V 5 bases and J 11 bases; bases outside gene matches: 8. CDR3 bases: TGTGCCAGCAGTGACGGGACAGGCCTGGCTTTCTTT. Residues: CASSDGTGLAFF.

The rearrangement joins TRBV6-5 to TRBJ1-3; no firm D call. The V gene's germline CDR1 is MNHEY and CDR2 SVGAGI. The V end was cut by 7 bases, the J end by 0 bases, with 10 bases between. There are 14 residues in the CDR3. The CDR3 sequence: CASTRADSGNTIYF. The CDR3 nucleotides are TGTGCCAGCACGAGGGCGGACTCTGGAAACACCATATATTTT.

V usage is TRBV4-1 and J usage is TRBJ2-7, with 9 bases aligning to TRBD1. V trimming: 3 bases; J trimming: 6 bases; junction bases outside the gene matches: 3. Germline values: CDR1 MGHRA, CDR2 YSYEKL. The CDR3 has 13 residues. CDR3 in DNA: TGCGCCAGCAGCCAGGACAGGGGTAGCGAGCAGTACTTC. This encodes CASSQDRGSEQYF.

This chain links TRBV9 with TRBJ2-5; D not certain. V lost 0 bases, J lost 4 bases, and 13 bases lay in between. Germline CDR1 is SGDLS and CDR2 is YYNGEE. This CDR3 comprises 15 residues. CDR3 bases: TGTGCCAGCAGCGTAGGTCGAGGCGATACAGAGACCCAGTACTTC. This gives the protein CASSVGRGDTETQYF.

The CDR3 protein is CASSYRGRGSSYEQYF. The CDR3, as DNA: TGCGCCAGCAGCTATAGAGGCCGGGGGAGCTCCTACGAGCAGTACTTC. This chain links TRBV5-1 with TRBJ2-7; possibly TRBD2 for D (6 bases). The CDR3 extends over 16 amino acids. The V and J ends lost 3 bases and 0 bases respectively, with 16 bases between them. CDR1 and CDR2 (germline): SGHRS, YFSETQ.

The CDR3 DNA reads as TGTGCCAGTAAAGACAGGGAAAATAGCAATCAGCCCCAGCATTTT. It codes for CASKDRENSNQPQHF. The rearrangement links TRBV19 to TRBJ1-5; 7 nucleotides line up with TRBD1. The CDR3 consists of 15 residues. CDR1 and CDR2 (germline): LNHDA, SQIVND (reference sequence). Trimming took 7 bases from V and 0 from J; bases not matched to a gene: 6.

This clone was seen once. The genes are TRBV6-5 and TRBJ1-6; D uncertain. Looked up from germline, CDR1 is MNHEY and CDR2 is SVGAGI. There are 14 residues in the CDR3. V shed 7 bases and J shed 7 bases, with 14 bases lying between them. The CDR3 sequence is CASIGMVRNSPLHF. In nucleotides, the CDR3 is TGTGCCAGCATTGGCATGGTGAGGAATTCACCCCTCCACTTT.

This chain joins TRBV10-1 and TRBJ1-1; 8 bases align to TRBD1. The CDR3 extends over 15 amino acids. V lost 2 bases, J lost 5 bases, and 7 bases stayed unmatched. The V gene's germline CDR1 is WNHNN and CDR2 SYGVQD (reference sequence). DNA for the CDR3: TGCGCCAGCAGTGAGCAGTTGACAGGGGCTACTGAAGCTTTCTTT. Amino acid sequence: CASSEQLTGATEAFF.

In its sample, this clone was seen a few times. The V gene is TRBV3-1 (or the pseudogene TRBV3-2), the J gene TRBJ1-6; the match to TRBD1 covers 11 bases. V gave up 5 bases and J gave up 6 bases; unmatched junction bases: 6. This CDR3 comprises 16 residues. Germline V lookup: CDR1 LGHDT, CDR2 YNNKEL (reference sequence). CDR3 sequence reads: CASSSRTGGSNSPLHF. In nucleotides, the CDR3 is TGTGCCAGCAGCTCACGGACAGGGGGCTCTAATTCACCCCTCCACTTT.

The chain combines TRBV9 with TRBJ2-3; the match to TRBD2 covers 14 bases. The ends lost 2 bases at V and 6 bases at J; junction bases unmatched: 5. The CDR3 has 16 residues. Per germline, CDR1 SGDLS and CDR2 YYNGEE. CDR3 nucleotide sequence: TGTGCCAGCAGCGTTGGGACTAGCGGGGGTGTGGATACGCAGTATTTT. Its translation: CASSVGTSGGVDTQYF.

The rearrangement uses TRBV15 and TRBJ1-5, with TRBD1 matching over 8 bases. J was trimmed by 10 bases and V by 1 base; bases with no gene match: 6. The CDR3 runs to 14 residues. Per the germline V gene, CDR1 is LNHNV and CDR2 is YYDKDF (reference sequence). Written as DNA, the CDR3 is TGTGCCACCAGCAGAGCGGACAGGGACGTTCCCCAGCATTTT. It codes for CATSRADRDVPQHF.

For the CDR3, the DNA is TGTGCCAGCAGCTTAACCGGGACTGACGGAAACACCATATATTTT. It translates to CASSLTGTDGNTIYF. The chain employs TRBV5-6 and TRBJ1-3, with TRBD1 as a possible D gene (5 bases). V lost 2 bases and J 4 bases, leaving 13 bases between the germline ends. CDR1 is SGHDT, CDR2 YYEEEE, per germline. This CDR3 has 15 residues.